A single sample gave rise to the 27 T cell receptor beta chains below, sequenced in a study of graft-versus-host responses after intestinal transplantation (dated by TCRdb to the early 2020s). Taken with the paper, the label for time point translates to: cells obtained before transplantation from donor or recipient. Libraries were constructed by the immunoSEQ multiplex PCR assay. The clones in this table, taken by TCRdb from immuneACCESS, are in-frame only. Not every clone is retained; where verified, under half of the shortfall comes from an unresolved V gene, and the cause of the rest is unknown. The sample profile shows fewer than 25,000 clones; about 55% of them were found once. Just over 1% of the sample rests with the top ten. Source: alloreactive CD4+ T cells from a mixed lymphocyte reaction culture, taken before intestinal transplant. Per the publication, the cell subset or site label means: CFSE-low proliferating T cells sorted from approximately six-day pre-transplant mixed lymphocyte reaction (GvH or HvG direction). These receptors came from a human patient who received an intestinal transplant.

The J gene is TRBJ2-3, the V gene TRBV6-1; 15 nucleotides line up with TRBD2. CDR3 length equals 15 residues. V lost 8 bases, J lost 2 bases, and 2 bases stayed unmatched. Germline V gene sequence: CDR1 MNHNS, CDR2 SASEGT. In DNA, the CDR3 is TGTGCCAGCGGACTAGCGGGAGGGGACACAGATACGCAGTATTTT. Translated, it gives CASGLAGGDTDTQYF.

The chain couples TRBV5-4 to TRBJ2-4; 9 bases are a match to TRBD2. Unmatched junction bases numbered 7, after V lost 0 bases and J lost 9 bases. CDR1 and CDR2 from the germline V gene are SGHNT and YYREEE (reference sequence). The CDR3 length is 15 residues. In DNA form, the CDR3 reads TGTGCCAGCAGCTTGGAAATAGCGGGAGTCGCCATTCAGTACTTC. This translates into CASSLEIAGVAIQYF.

This clone has a handful of counts. The chain couples TRBV11-2 to TRBJ2-5, with 8 bases fitting TRBD2. The ends lost 2 bases at V and 4 bases at J; junction bases unmatched: 6. CDR3 size: 15 residues. From germline, CDR1 is SGHAT and CDR2 FQNNGV. In DNA, the CDR3 is TGTGCCAGCAGCTTACAGGGGAGCGGGGGAGAGACCCAGTACTTC. Its translation: CASSLQGSGGETQYF.

This sequence joins TRBV29-1 and TRBJ1-2; 7 bases are a match to TRBD1. Germline V gives CDR1 SQVTM, CDR2 ANQGSEA. The junction had 4 bases not matched to a gene; V was cut back by 4 bases and J by 2 bases. The CDR3 consists of 13 residues. The CDR3 is CSVGAGGNYGYTF. The CDR3 bases are TGCAGCGTTGGGGCAGGGGGAAACTATGGCTACACCTTC.

This clone has only a few counts. The rearrangement joins TRBV2 to TRBJ1-6; D call uncertain. The CDR3 is 12 residues long. The germline V gene encodes CDR1 SNHLY and CDR2 FYNNEI. The V end lost 8 bases, the J end lost 7 bases, and 9 bases lay between the germline ends. Here the CDR3 reads CASLYRNSPLHF. The CDR3 DNA is TGTGCCAGCCTCTACAGAAATTCACCCCTCCACTTT.

In its sample, this clone was seen a few times. The gene calls are TRBV4-1 and TRBJ2-7; 7 bases are a match to TRBD1. The CDR3 totals 15 residues. Germline V gene sequence: CDR1 MGHRA, CDR2 YSYEKL. The V segment lost 4 bases and the J segment 3 bases; nucleotides outside the gene matches: 9. CDR3 bases: TGCGCCAGCAGCCGACCGGACAGGCTAAACTACGAGCAGTACTTC. As protein: CASSRPDRLNYEQYF.

The chain is built from TRBV5-1 and TRBJ2-1, with D maybe TRBD1 (5 bases). The CDR3 covers 15 residues. Germline-derived CDR1 and CDR2 are SGHRS and YFSETQ. Trimming left V 2 bases short and J 3 bases short, with 12 bases between. DNA for the CDR3: TGCGCCAGCAGCTTTGGACAACCCGACTACAATGAGCAGTTCTTC. It translates to CASSFGQPDYNEQFF.

The V call is TRBV21-1, the J call TRBJ2-5; the DNA was not compared with TRBD1, the D call given in the table. TRBV21-1 is a pseudogene locus. The CDR3 is 14 amino acids. CDR3 protein: CASSTTGGQETQYF. The CDR3 DNA reads as TGTGCCAGCAGCACTACAGGGGGCCAAGAGACCCAGTACTTC.

The table lists this clone with a few counts. The J gene is TRBJ2-3, the V gene TRBV10-3; 8 bases line up with TRBD2. The CDR3 covers 14 residues. J lost 3 bases, V lost 4 bases, and 3 bases had no gene match. CDR1 is ENHRY, CDR2 SYGVKD, per germline. The CDR3 nucleotides are TGTGCCATCAGTGCGAGCGGGGGTACAGATACGCAGTATTTT. Amino acid sequence: CAISASGGTDTQYF.

The chain recombines TRBV4-2 with TRBJ1-1, with D possibly being TRBD1 (5 bases). The CDR3 runs 14 residues. V lost 3 bases and J 1 base, leaving 9 bases between the germline ends. Germline V gives CDR1 LGHNA, CDR2 YNFKEQ. The chain's CDR3 is CASSQGQGNTEAFF. CDR3 bases: TGTGCCAGCAGCCAGGGCCAGGGGAACACTGAAGCTTTCTTT.

Worth noting for this clone: The same CDR3 also results from other DNA sequences found in this sample. The J gene is TRBJ2-3, the V gene TRBV7-9; D call uncertain. The V gene's germline CDR1 is SEHNR and CDR2 FQNEAQ (reference sequence). The CDR3 is 12 residues long. The V end lost 6 bases, the J end lost 0 bases, and 4 bases lay between the germline ends. The CDR3 DNA reads TGTGCCAGCAGTCTAAGCACAGATACGCAGTATTTT. It yields the protein CASSLSTDTQYF.

In this sample, this clone turned up a few times. The chain uses TRBV30 and TRBJ1-1; the D is unclear. The CDR3 has 15 residues. Germline V lookup: CDR1 GTSNPN, CDR2 SVGIG (reference sequence). With 0 bases removed from V and 3 bases from J, the gap between germline ends came to 14 bases. The CDR3, as DNA: TGTGCCTGGAGTGTCTCCCAGAAGATTTACACTGAAGCTTTCTTT. Its translation: CAWSVSQKIYTEAFF.

The V call is TRBV4-2, the J call TRBJ1-5; TRBD1 matches 9 bases. Unmatched junction bases numbered 6, after V lost 0 bases and J lost 0 bases. The CDR3 runs 18 residues. Germline CDR1 reads LGHNA; CDR2 reads YNFKEQ. DNA for the CDR3: TGTGCCAGCAGCCAAGAGGGACAGGGAGACGCTAGCAATCAGCCCCAGCATTTT. It is translated as CASSQEGQGDASNQPQHF.

The chain recombines TRBV18 with TRBJ1-4; D is undetermined. Trimming pared 3 bases from V and 1 base from J, leaving 9 bases between. There are 15 residues in the CDR3. CDR1 and CDR2 (germline): KGHSH, LQKENI. The CDR3 loop is CASSPLLGTNEKLFF. The CDR3 nucleotides are TGTGCCAGCTCACCCCTCCTAGGAACTAATGAAAAACTGTTTTTT.

The rearrangement uses TRBV19 and TRBJ2-3; 10 bases agree with TRBD1. From germline, CDR1 is LNHDA and CDR2 SQIVND (reference sequence). The CDR3 is 13 amino acids. V was clipped by 10 bases and J by 5 bases; unmatched bases: 6. CDR3 protein: CATRDRGIDTQYF. The CDR3 DNA is TGTGCCACCCGGGACAGGGGCATAGATACGCAGTATTTT.

The chain has TRBV7-9 and TRBJ2-1; D unclear. Trimming took off 6 bases at V and 3 bases at J, with 12 bases between the two ends. This CDR3 is 14 amino acids long. Germline V lookup: CDR1 SEHNR, CDR2 FQNEAQ (reference sequence). The CDR3 region has the DNA TGTGCCAGCAGGCTTACGTCTAGCTACAATGAGCAGTTCTTC. It yields the protein CASRLTSSYNEQFF.

This sequence joins TRBV5-1 and TRBJ2-3; TRBD2 matches at 15 bases. The CDR3 length is 18 residues. Germline V lookup: CDR1 SGHRS, CDR2 YFSETQ. The J segment lost 4 bases and the V segment lost 3 bases, leaving 9 bases of the junction unmatched. The CDR3 protein is CASSWTSGGVPGSDTQYF. Here the CDR3 DNA reads TGCGCCAGCAGCTGGACTAGCGGGGGGGTGCCGGGATCAGATACGCAGTATTTT. Together with reference TRBV5-1 and TRBJ2-3, the CDR3 gives the full variable domain: KAGVTQTPRYLIKTRGQQVTLSCSPISGHRSVSWYQQTPGQGLQFLFEYFSETQRNKGNFPGRFSGRQFSNSRSEMNVSTLELGDSALYLCASSWTSGGVPGSDTQYFGPGTRLTVL.

The V gene is TRBV18, the J gene TRBJ2-7; unclear D gene. Germline V gives CDR1 KGHSH, CDR2 LQKENI. The V gene lost 5 bases and the J gene lost 6 bases, with 20 bases spanning the gap. This CDR3 has 15 residues. This CDR3 reads CASSNFGAAVGEQYF. Here the CDR3 DNA reads TGTGCCAGCTCAAATTTTGGTGCGGCGGTAGGCGAGCAGTACTTC.

The chain is built from TRBV28 and TRBJ2-3; possible D gene TRBD1, 7 bases. Trimming cost V 8 bases and J 5 bases, with 17 bases left between them. CDR3 length: 14 amino acids. Per germline, CDR1 MDHEN and CDR2 SYDVKM. The CDR3 DNA is TGTGCCAGCCTGACAGGGAGGAGGAGAGATACGCAGTATTTT. Encoded protein: CASLTGRRRDTQYF.

This clone was counted between two and nine times. The V and J genes are TRBV19 and TRBJ1-5; tentative D call: TRBD1 (6 bases). CDR1 and CDR2 from the germline V gene are LNHDA and SQIVND (reference sequence). CDR3 length: 14 amino acids. V was pared by 6 bases and J by 4 bases, with 13 bases between. The CDR3 DNA follows: TGTGCCAGTAGCGGACAGTTTTTTAATCAGCCCCAGCATTTT. Protein: CASSGQFFNQPQHF.

The J gene is TRBJ2-7, the V gene TRBV5-4; maybe TRBD2 (5 bases). Germline loops: CDR1 SGHNT, CDR2 YYREEE (reference sequence). The CDR3 length is 13 residues. V shed 3 bases and J shed 2 bases, with 9 bases lying between them. In DNA form, the CDR3 reads TGTGCCAGCAGCTCAAGCGGAACCTACGAGCAGTACTTC. It translates to CASSSSGTYEQYF.

V and J are TRBV18 and TRBJ2-2; no reliable D call. Germline loops: CDR1 KGHSH, CDR2 LQKENI. CDR3 size: 14 residues. Trimming pared 4 bases from V and 4 bases from J, leaving 10 bases between. The CDR3 here is CASSLPTFTGELFF. The CDR3 DNA follows: TGTGCCAGCTCACTCCCTACTTTCACCGGGGAGCTGTTTTTT.

This clone was seen a few times. The chain uses TRBV6-6 and TRBJ2-1, with 7 bases that match TRBD2. Germline V gene lookup returns CDR1 MNHNY and CDR2 SVGAGI (reference sequence). J lost 8 bases, V lost 3 bases, and 10 bases had no gene match. The CDR3 spans 15 residues. This CDR3 reads CASSYGGEGLYEQFF. The CDR3 region has the DNA TGTGCCAGCAGTTATGGCGGGGAGGGCCTCTATGAGCAGTTCTTC.

V is TRBV6-1 and J is TRBJ2-3; 11 nucleotides align to TRBD2. The CDR3 spans 14 residues. Looked up from germline, CDR1 is MNHNS and CDR2 is SASEGT. V shed 0 bases and J 9 bases; nucleotides not matched to a gene: 2. The DNA for the CDR3 is TGTGCCAGCAGTGAAGCTCTAGCGGGAGGCACGCAGTATTTT. The encoded protein is CASSEALAGGTQYF.

This clone has just one count. CDR3: CASSLGQYTDTQYF. CDR3 bases: TGCGCCAGCAGCTTGGGACAGTACACAGATACGCAGTATTTT. The rearrangement uses TRBV5-1 and TRBJ2-3; the D gene is possibly TRBD1 (5 bases). The V gene's germline CDR1 is SGHRS and CDR2 YFSETQ. The germline V and J ends were trimmed by 0 bases and 2 bases, with 7 bases remaining between them. The CDR3 sequence is 14 residues long.

This sequence joins TRBV5-1 and TRBJ1-4; the match to TRBD1 covers 7 bases. With 6 bases clipped from V and 8 bases from J, the junction kept 13 bases outside the gene matches. The CDR3 contains 15 residues. CDR1 is SGHRS, CDR2 YFSETQ, per germline. Here the CDR3 reads CASTLAGGSQEKLFF. The CDR3 DNA reads as TGCGCCAGCACCCTGGCAGGGGGAAGCCAAGAAAAACTGTTTTTT.

This clone was found a few times. The rearrangement joins TRBV2 to TRBJ2-1, with TRBD2 identical over 14 bases. Germline V gene data show CDR1 as SNHLY and CDR2 as FYNNEI. The CDR3 covers 14 residues. V lost 6 bases to trimming and J lost 9 bases; unmatched junction nucleotides: 4. CDR3 DNA sequence: TGTGCCAGCAGGGGACTAGCGGGAGTGGGTGAGCAGTTCTTC. It specifies CASRGLAGVGEQFF.